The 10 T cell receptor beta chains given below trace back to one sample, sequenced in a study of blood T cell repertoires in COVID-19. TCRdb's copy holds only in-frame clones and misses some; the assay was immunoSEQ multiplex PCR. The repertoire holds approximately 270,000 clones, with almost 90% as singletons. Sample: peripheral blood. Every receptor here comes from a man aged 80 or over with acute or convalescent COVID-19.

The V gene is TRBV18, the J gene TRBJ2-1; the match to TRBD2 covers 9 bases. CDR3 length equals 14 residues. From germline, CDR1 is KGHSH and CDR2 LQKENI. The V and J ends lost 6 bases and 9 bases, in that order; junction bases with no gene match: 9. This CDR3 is CASSFSGRAGEQFF. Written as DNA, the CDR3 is TGTGCCAGCTCCTTTAGCGGGAGAGCTGGTGAGCAGTTCTTC.

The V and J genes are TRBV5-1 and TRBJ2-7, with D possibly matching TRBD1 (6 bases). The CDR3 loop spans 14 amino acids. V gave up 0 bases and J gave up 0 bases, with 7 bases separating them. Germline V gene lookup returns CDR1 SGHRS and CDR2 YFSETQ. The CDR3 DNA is TGCGCCAGCAGCTTGGCGGACAGCTCCTACGAGCAGTACTTC. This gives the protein CASSLADSSYEQYF.

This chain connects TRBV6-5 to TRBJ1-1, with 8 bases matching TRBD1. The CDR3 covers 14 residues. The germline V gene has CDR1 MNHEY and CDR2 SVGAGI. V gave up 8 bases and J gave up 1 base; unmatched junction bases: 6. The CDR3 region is CASRQGARNTEAFF. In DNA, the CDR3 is TGTGCCAGCCGCCAGGGGGCGCGGAACACTGAAGCTTTCTTT.

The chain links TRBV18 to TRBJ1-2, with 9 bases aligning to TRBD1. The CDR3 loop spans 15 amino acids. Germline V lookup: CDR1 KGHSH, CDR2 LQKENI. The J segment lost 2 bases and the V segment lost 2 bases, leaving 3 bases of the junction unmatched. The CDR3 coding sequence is TGTGCCAGCTCACCAACAGGGGGCGCGAACTATGGCTACACCTTC. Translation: CASSPTGGANYGYTF.

CDR3 nucleotide sequence: TGTGCCAGCAGTGCCGCGACAGGGGCCGGCTACACCTTC. This sequence encodes CASSAATGAGYTF. V and J are TRBV6-4 and TRBJ1-2, with 8 bases fitting TRBD1. This CDR3 comprises 13 residues. J was trimmed by 8 bases and V by 4 bases; bases with no gene match: 6. Germline assignment: CDR1 MRHNA and CDR2 SNTAGT.

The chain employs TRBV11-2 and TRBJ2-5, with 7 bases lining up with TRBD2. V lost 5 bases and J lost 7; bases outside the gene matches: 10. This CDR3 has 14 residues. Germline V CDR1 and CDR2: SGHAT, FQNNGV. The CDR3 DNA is TGTGCCAGCAGCGTCCCCGCGTCGGGGGGGACCCAGTACTTC. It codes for CASSVPASGGTQYF.

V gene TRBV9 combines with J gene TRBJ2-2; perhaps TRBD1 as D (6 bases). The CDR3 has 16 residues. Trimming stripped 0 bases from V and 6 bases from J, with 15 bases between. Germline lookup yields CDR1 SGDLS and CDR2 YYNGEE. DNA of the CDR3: TGTGCCAGCAGCGTAGAGGGGGTCCCAAACGCCGGGGAGCTGTTTTTT. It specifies CASSVEGVPNAGELFF.

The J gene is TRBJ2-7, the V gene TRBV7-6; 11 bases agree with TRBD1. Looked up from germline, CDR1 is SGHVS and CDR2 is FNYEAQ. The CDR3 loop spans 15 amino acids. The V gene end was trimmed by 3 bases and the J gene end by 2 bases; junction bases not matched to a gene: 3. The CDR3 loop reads CASSLGTGGTYEQYF. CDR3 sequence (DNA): TGTGCCAGCAGCTTGGGGACAGGGGGGACCTACGAGCAGTACTTC.

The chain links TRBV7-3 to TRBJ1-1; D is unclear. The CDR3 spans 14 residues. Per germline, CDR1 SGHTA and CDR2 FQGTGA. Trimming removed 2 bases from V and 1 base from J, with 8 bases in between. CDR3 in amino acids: CASSLGLANTEAFF. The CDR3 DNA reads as TGTGCCAGCAGCTTAGGGTTAGCGAACACTGAAGCTTTCTTT.

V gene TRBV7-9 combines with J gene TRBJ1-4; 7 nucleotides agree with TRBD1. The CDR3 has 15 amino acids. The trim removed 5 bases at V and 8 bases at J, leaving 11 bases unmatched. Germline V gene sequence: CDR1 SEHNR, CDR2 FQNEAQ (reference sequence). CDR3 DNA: TGTGCCAGCAGCCCCCTAGGGGGCGCGGGGGAAAAACTGTTTTTT. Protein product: CASSPLGGAGEKLFF. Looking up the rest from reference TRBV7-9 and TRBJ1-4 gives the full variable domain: DTGVSQNPRHKITKRGQNVTFRCDPISEHNRLYWYRQTLGQGPEFLTYFQNEAQLEKSRLLSDRFSAERPKGSFSTLEIQRTEQGDSAMYLCASSPLGGAGEKLFFGSGTQLSVL.